The sequence of this TCR beta chain was determined in a study of CD8+ T cells in alopecia areata. The V gene's germline CDR1 is SQVTM and CDR2 ANQGSEA. Trimming cost V 3 bases and J 6 bases; bases outside gene matches: 13. The CDR3 runs 16 residues. Reverse transcription of extracted RNA yielded cDNA, which provided the sequencing template. The assay was immunoSEQ multiplex PCR, and TCRdb's table has in-frame clones only and misses some. The sample shows 200,000 or so clones, about three fifths of them seen only once. The clonotype was recovered from a human donor with alopecia areata. This specimen consisted of CD4+ T cells sorted from blood, obtained at week 0. The chain employs TRBV29-1 and TRBJ1-1; 10 nucleotides line up with TRBD1. The CDR3 protein is CSVEGTGEEGWAEAFF. In DNA, the CDR3 is TGCAGCGTTGAGGGGACAGGGGAGGAGGGATGGGCTGAAGCTTTCTTT.